This is a list of T cell receptor beta chains from one sample in a study of blood T cell repertoires in COVID-19. Assay: immunoSEQ multiplex PCR; the TCRdb copy retains only in-frame clones and omits some. The sample holds hundreds of thousands of clones, more than 75% seen once. Material for sequencing was PBMCs or T cells enriched from blood (not recorded which). The origin of the receptors is a woman between 55 and 75 years old in a cohort exposed to, infected with or recovered from COVID-19 (not recorded which). Each CDR3 is given with its conserved first and last residue. A D gene is named only where the DNA matches it firmly. The size entry is marked missing in some rows and otherwise reads once, few, many or a size class.

D: TRBD1; V: TRBV2; size: once; J: TRBJ2-1; DNA: TGTGCCAGCAGTTCGACAGGGGCCCTCAACAATGAGCAGTTCTTC; CDR3: CASSSTGALNNEQFF
D: NA; V: TRBV18; size: NA; J: TRBJ2-1; DNA: TGTGCCAGCTCACCAGTGGCGATTGGGGCCAATGAGCAGTTCTTC; CDR3: CASSPVAIGANEQFF
D: TRBD2; V: TRBV19; size: NA; J: TRBJ2-1; DNA: TGTGCCAGTAGTATAAGTTCAGCGGGGCCCTACAATGAGCAGTTCTTC; CDR3: CASSISSAGPYNEQFF
D: NA; V: TRBV19; size: NA; J: TRBJ2-7; DNA: TGTGCCAGTAGCCTAGGGCTAAGCTGGACAGCCGACGAGCAGTACTTC; CDR3: CASSLGLSWTADEQYF
D: NA; V: TRBV18; size: NA; J: TRBJ2-7; DNA: TGTGCCAGCTCACCAGCGGGGAACTCCTACGAGCAGTACTTC; CDR3: CASSPAGNSYEQYF
D: NA; V: TRBV9; size: NA; J: TRBJ2-2; DNA: TGTGCCAGCAACACGGCAGGGGCGAACACCGGGGAGCTGTTTTTT; CDR3: CASNTAGANTGELFF
D: TRBD2; V: TRBV18; size: once; J: TRBJ2-7; DNA: TGTGCCAGCTCACCGACGACTAGCGGGAGTTACGAGCAGTACTTC; CDR3: CASSPTTSGSYEQYF
D: TRBD1; V: TRBV7-3; size: NA; J: TRBJ2-2; DNA: TGTGCCAGCAGCTTAACGGGACAGGGCGGAACCGGGGAGCTGTTTTTT; CDR3: CASSLTGQGGTGELFF
D: TRBD2; V: TRBV2; size: NA; J: TRBJ2-1; DNA: TGTGCCAGCAGAAAGGGAGGGGTATACAATGAGCAGTTCTTC; CDR3: CASRKGGVYNEQFF
D: NA; V: TRBV11-2; size: NA; J: TRBJ1-1; DNA: TGTGCCAGCAGCTTACCGGGACACTTGAACACTGAAGCTTTCTTT; CDR3: CASSLPGHLNTEAFF
D: NA; V: TRBV18; size: NA; J: TRBJ2-3; DNA: TGTGCCAGCTCACCAACGGGAGTGGATACGCAGTATTTT; CDR3: CASSPTGVDTQYF
D: TRBD2; V: TRBV28; size: NA; J: TRBJ2-1; DNA: TGTGCCACAAGCACCGGGACTAGACCCAATGAGCAGTTCTTC; CDR3: CATSTGTRPNEQFF
D: TRBD1; V: TRBV28; size: NA; J: TRBJ1-6; DNA: TGTGCCAGCAGTTTAGGGGGACAGGGGGCTTTGTCACCCCTCCACTTT; CDR3: CASSLGGQGALSPLHF
D: NA; V: TRBV9; size: NA; J: TRBJ1-4; DNA: TGTGCCAGCAGCCCCCCCGATGGGGGGGATAATGAAAAACTGTTTTTT; CDR3: CASSPPDGGDNEKLFF
D: TRBD1; V: TRBV4-2; size: NA; J: TRBJ1-3; DNA: TGTGCCAGCAGCCAAGCCACAGGGGGCTCCTCTGGAAACACCATATATTTT; CDR3: CASSQATGGSSGNTIYF
D: NA; V: TRBV5-1; size: NA; J: TRBJ2-3; DNA: TGCGCCAGCAGCTTCATGGCTAGCAGCACAGATACGCAGTATTTT; CDR3: CASSFMASSTDTQYF
D: TRBD1; V: TRBV18; size: NA; J: TRBJ1-5; DNA: TGTGCCAGCTCAACCGACAGGGCTAACAATCAGCCCCAGCATTTT; CDR3: CASSTDRANNQPQHF
D: NA; V: TRBV5-1; size: NA; J: TRBJ1-3; DNA: TGCGCCAGCAGCTTGAGAGAACCTGGAAACACCATATATTTT; CDR3: CASSLREPGNTIYF
D: NA; V: TRBV5-8; size: NA; J: TRBJ2-7; DNA: TGTGCCAGCAGCTTGGAACTGATCTACGAGCAGTACTTC; CDR3: CASSLELIYEQYF
D: TRBD2; V: TRBV19; size: NA; J: TRBJ2-1; DNA: TGTGCCAGTAGTATGGGGGGACGACTAGCGGGAAGAAATGAGCAGTTCTTC; CDR3: CASSMGGRLAGRNEQFF
D: NA; V: TRBV7-9; size: NA; J: TRBJ2-3; DNA: TGTGCCAGCAGTATAGAGGTTCGCACAGATACGCAGTATTTT; CDR3: CASSIEVRTDTQYF
D: TRBD2; V: TRBV2; size: NA; J: TRBJ2-7; DNA: TGTGCCAGCACCACAACCCGGACTAGAGGCTCCTACGAGCAGTACTTC; CDR3: CASTTTRTRGSYEQYF
D: TRBD1; V: TRBV7-9; size: NA; J: TRBJ1-6; DNA: TGTGCCAGCAGTCCGGGACAGGGGAGTTCACCCCTCCACTTT; CDR3: CASSPGQGSSPLHF
D: TRBD2; V: TRBV28; size: NA; J: TRBJ2-7; DNA: TGTGCCAGCAGCCAGCGGGAGCCTCCCTACGAGCAGTACTTC; CDR3: CASSQREPPYEQYF
D: TRBD2; V: TRBV27; size: few; J: TRBJ2-3; DNA: TGTGCCAGCAGTTTCTGGGGACTAGCGGGAAAAGGTACAGATACGCAGTATTTT; CDR3: CASSFWGLAGKGTDTQYF
D: NA; V: TRBV7-6; size: NA; J: TRBJ2-2; DNA: TGTGCCAGCAGCCACCCCCGCCTAGCCGGCACCGGGGAGCTGTTTTTT; CDR3: CASSHPRLAGTGELFF
D: TRBD1; V: TRBV27; size: NA; J: TRBJ2-2; DNA: TGTGCCAGCAGTCCCGTGCCGGACAGGGTTGAGCTGTTTTTT; CDR3: CASSPVPDRVELFF
D: NA; V: TRBV9; size: NA; J: TRBJ1-1; DNA: TGTGCCAGCAGCGTACACATGAACACTGAAGCTTTCTTT; CDR3: CASSVHMNTEAFF
D: NA; V: TRBV6-5; size: NA; J: TRBJ1-6; DNA: TGTGCCAGCAGTTATCGTCGGGGTTATAATTCACCCCTCCACTTT; CDR3: CASSYRRGYNSPLHF
D: TRBD2; V: TRBV6-5; size: NA; J: TRBJ2-1; DNA: TGTGCCAGCAGTTACAGGACTAGCGGGAGGGGACTATTCTTC; CDR3: CASSYRTSGRGLFF
D: TRBD1; V: TRBV2; size: NA; J: TRBJ2-7; DNA: TGTGCCAGCAGTCGGGCCCCTCCGGGACAGGGGGCCGCCTACGAGCAGTACTTC; CDR3: CASSRAPPGQGAAYEQYF
D: NA; V: TRBV7-9; size: NA; J: TRBJ2-2; DNA: TGTGCCAGCAATCGATTGGGGCACAAATATTCCGGGGAGCTGTTTTTT; CDR3: CASNRLGHKYSGELFF
D: NA; V: TRBV2; size: NA; J: TRBJ2-7; DNA: TGTGCCAGCAGGCGTACAGGGTTAGGCTCCTACGAGCAGTACTTC; CDR3: CASRRTGLGSYEQYF
D: NA; V: TRBV19; size: NA; J: TRBJ1-5; DNA: TGTGCCAGTAGTATCTGGACACCGGCGGACCAGCCCCAGCATTTT; CDR3: CASSIWTPADQPQHF
D: TRBD2; V: TRBV10-1; size: NA; J: TRBJ2-1; DNA: TGCGCCACCTCGCCGGGACTAGCGATCGATGAGCAGTTCTTC; CDR3: CATSPGLAIDEQFF
D: TRBD2; V: TRBV7-8; size: NA; J: TRBJ2-2; DNA: TGTGCCAGCAGCTTAGGAGGGAGGGCCGGGACCGGGGAGCTGTTTTTT; CDR3: CASSLGGRAGTGELFF
D: TRBD2; V: TRBV5-1; size: NA; J: TRBJ2-7; DNA: TGCGCCAGCAGCGGGGGACTAGCGGGAGGAACCGAGCAGTACTTC; CDR3: CASSGGLAGGTEQYF
D: TRBD1; V: TRBV2; size: many; J: TRBJ1-5; DNA: TGTGCCAGCAGTGCTGGACAGGGTAAAAATCAGCCCCAGCATTTT; CDR3: CASSAGQGKNQPQHF
D: NA; V: TRBV19; size: NA; J: TRBJ2-3; DNA: TGTGCCAGTAGTATAGATCGGGGGGATACGCAGTATTTT; CDR3: CASSIDRGDTQYF
D: TRBD1; V: TRBV11-3; size: NA; J: TRBJ2-7; DNA: TGTGCCAGCAGTACGGGACAGGGTAATTACGAGCAGTACTTC; CDR3: CASSTGQGNYEQYF
D: TRBD1; V: TRBV9; size: once; J: TRBJ1-2; DNA: TGTGCCAGCAGCCCTCGACAGGGGGAGAACTATGGCTACACCTTC; CDR3: CASSPRQGENYGYTF
D: TRBD1; V: TRBV18; size: NA; J: TRBJ1-5; DNA: TGTGCCAGCTCACCGACAGGGGCGAGCAATCAGCCCCAGCATTTT; CDR3: CASSPTGASNQPQHF
D: NA; V: TRBV7-3; size: NA; J: TRBJ2-2; DNA: TGTGCCAGCAGCCCCTACAGGGAAAGCGACACCGGGGAGCTGTTTTTT; CDR3: CASSPYRESDTGELFF
D: TRBD1; V: TRBV7-8; size: NA; J: TRBJ1-2; DNA: TGTGCCAGCAGCCGACAGGGAAACGGCTACACCTTC; CDR3: CASSRQGNGYTF
D: NA; V: TRBV25-1; size: NA; J: TRBJ2-2; DNA: TGTGCCAGCAGTGAATTATTCGGTGCCGGGGAGCTGTTTTTT; CDR3: CASSELFGAGELFF
D: NA; V: TRBV11-3; size: once; J: TRBJ2-1; DNA: TGTGCCAGCAGCTTAGTCTTCAATGAGCAGTTCTTC; CDR3: CASSLVFNEQFF
D: TRBD1; V: TRBV30; size: NA; J: TRBJ1-5; DNA: TGTGCCTGGAGTACCGGGACAGGGTTTTTCGATAGCAATCAGCCCCAGCATTTT; CDR3: CAWSTGTGFFDSNQPQHF
D: TRBD2; V: TRBV6-4; size: few; J: TRBJ2-5; DNA: TGTGCCAGCAGTGCCGGAGCGGGAGGCGCCGAGACCCAGTACTTC; CDR3: CASSAGAGGAETQYF
D: TRBD2; V: TRBV25-1; size: NA; J: TRBJ2-1; DNA: TGTGCCAGCAGTGAAGGTCGAAGACTAGCGGGAGTGAATGAGCAGTTCTTC; CDR3: CASSEGRRLAGVNEQFF
D: TRBD2; V: TRBV19; size: NA; J: TRBJ2-2; DNA: TGTGCCAGTAGTATAGGCGGGACTACGAACACCGGGGAGCTGTTTTTT; CDR3: CASSIGGTTNTGELFF
D: TRBD1; V: TRBV6-6; size: NA; J: TRBJ2-3; DNA: TGTGCCAGCAGTTACGGGGGACAGGGGTCGGATACGCAGTATTTT; CDR3: CASSYGGQGSDTQYF
D: NA; V: TRBV9; size: NA; J: TRBJ2-3; DNA: TGTGCCAGCAGCACCGTAGGCACAGATACGCAGTATTTT; CDR3: CASSTVGTDTQYF
D: NA; V: TRBV28; size: NA; J: TRBJ2-1; DNA: TGTGCCAGCAGTTCGGCGCCAGGGTATGAGCAGTTCTTC; CDR3: CASSSAPGYEQFF
D: NA; V: TRBV14; size: few; J: TRBJ1-2; DNA: TGTGCCAGCAGCGGGCAGGCAATTCCATATGGCTACACCTTC; CDR3: CASSGQAIPYGYTF
D: NA; V: TRBV6-6; size: NA; J: TRBJ1-4; DNA: TGTGCCAGCAACCTCTACAGGGTAGCTAATGAAAAACTGTTTTTT; CDR3: CASNLYRVANEKLFF